The 7 T cell receptor beta chains presented below share a single source sample, sequenced in a study of graft-versus-host responses after intestinal transplantation. No antigens are known for them. TCRdb keeps only in-frame clones here, not all; method: immunoSEQ multiplex PCR. The table shows about 80,000 clones, with around nine tenths occurring only once. The specimen comprised unstimulated CD4+ T cells sorted from spleen or lymph node cells, sampled before intestinal transplant. Receptors originate from a human donor who received an intestinal transplant.

In this sample, this clone turned up once. The chain combines TRBV11-2 with TRBJ2-1, with TRBD2 identical over 7 bases. The CDR3 is 15 residues long. The junction had 2 bases not matched to a gene; V was cut back by 1 base and J by 2 bases. In germline, CDR1 is SGHAT, CDR2 FQNNGV. The CDR3 loop is CASSLVGLAYNEQFF. CDR3 sequence (DNA): TGTGCCAGCAGCTTAGTAGGACTAGCCTACAATGAGCAGTTCTTC.

The table lists this clone with a few counts. The chain joins TRBV7-9 to TRBJ1-3; tentative D call: TRBD1 (5 bases). This CDR3 is built from 15 residues. In germline, CDR1 is SEHNR, CDR2 FQNEAQ (reference sequence). V gave up 1 base and J gave up 2 bases, with 9 bases separating them. CDR3 nucleotide sequence: TGTGCCAGCAGCTTAGAATGGGGGGCTGGAAACACCATATATTTT. As protein: CASSLEWGAGNTIYF.

The chain couples TRBV9 to TRBJ1-4, with 8 bases aligning to TRBD1. Germline V gene data show CDR1 as SGDLS and CDR2 as YYNGEE. This CDR3 comprises 14 residues. V lost 4 bases and J lost 3; bases outside the gene matches: 2. CDR3 loop: CASSPGQANEKLFF. The CDR3 coding sequence is TGTGCCAGCAGCCCGGGACAGGCTAATGAAAAACTGTTTTTT.

The V and J genes are TRBV15 and TRBJ1-2, with a weak D call TRBD1 (5 bases). V was cut by 0 bases and J by 6 bases, with 17 bases left in between. Germline-derived CDR1 and CDR2 are LNHNV and YYDKDF (reference sequence). The length of the CDR3 is 16 residues. The CDR3 DNA sequence: TGTGCCACCAGCAGAGATGGACACCGAGGTGAGGATGGCTACACCTTC. It encodes CATSRDGHRGEDGYTF.

V usage is TRBV27 and J usage is TRBJ1-6, with 7 bases identical to TRBD1. CDR3 length: 16 residues. V dropped 5 bases and J dropped 6; count of bases not matched to a gene: 10. CDR1 and CDR2 (germline): MNHEY, SMNVEV (reference sequence). CDR3 coding DNA: TGTGCCAGCAGTGCCAGACAGGGCGGCGTTAATTCACCCCTCCACTTT. Residues: CASSARQGGVNSPLHF.

This clone was detected only a few times. This chain links TRBV7-9 with TRBJ1-2; 8 nucleotides match TRBD1. The germline gives CDR1 SEHNR, CDR2 FQNEAQ (reference sequence). Trimming cost V 0 bases and J 8 bases; bases outside gene matches: 8. The CDR3 is 15 amino acids. This chain's CDR3 is CASSLATGQGNGYTF. CDR3 nucleotides: TGTGCCAGCAGCTTAGCAACTGGACAGGGTAACGGCTACACCTTC.

The chain joins TRBV15 to TRBJ2-7, with TRBD2 matching over 9 bases. Germline CDR1 is LNHNV and CDR2 is YYDKDF (reference sequence). V lost 5 bases and J lost 1; bases outside the gene matches: 3. CDR3 size: 14 residues. The CDR3 reads CATSPRGGSYEQYF. The CDR3 bases are TGTGCCACCAGCCCGCGGGGGGGATCCTACGAGCAGTACTTC.